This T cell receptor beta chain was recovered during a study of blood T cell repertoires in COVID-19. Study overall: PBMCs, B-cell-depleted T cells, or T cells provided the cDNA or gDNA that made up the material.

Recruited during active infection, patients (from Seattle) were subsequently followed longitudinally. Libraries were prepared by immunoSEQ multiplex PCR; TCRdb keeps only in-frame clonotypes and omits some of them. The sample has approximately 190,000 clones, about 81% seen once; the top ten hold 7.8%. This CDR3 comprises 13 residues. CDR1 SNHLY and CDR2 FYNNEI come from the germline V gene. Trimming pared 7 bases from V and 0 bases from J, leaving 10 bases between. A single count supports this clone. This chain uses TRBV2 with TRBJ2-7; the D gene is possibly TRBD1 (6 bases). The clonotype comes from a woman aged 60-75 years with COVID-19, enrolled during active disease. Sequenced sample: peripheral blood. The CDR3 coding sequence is TGTGCCAGCACTGGACAGTTCTCCTACGAGCAGTACTTC. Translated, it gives CASTGQFSYEQYF. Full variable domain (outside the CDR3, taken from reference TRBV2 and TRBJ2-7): EPEVTQTPSHQVTQMGQEVILRCVPISNHLYFYWYRQILGQKVEFLVSFYNNEISEKSEIFDDQFSVERPDGSNFTLKIRSTKLEDSAMYFCASTGQFSYEQYFGPGTRLTVT.